Presented here are 10 T cell receptor beta chains from one specimen sequenced in a study of human T cells and chemical hapten exposure. MiXCR, run by TCRdb on the RACE reads, gives a single entry per CDR3 protein. The profile shows 250,000 or so distinct CDR3 sequences, roughly 8% of them singletons. As to time point: pre-sensitization, week 0. The treatment here: therapeutic diphenylcyclopropenone sensitization with weekly scalp DPC. The sequencing here drew on whole blood, taken in connection with sensitization to the hapten diphenylcyclopropenone (DPC). All receptors come from a man aged 18 to 30 with alopecia areata. Some clones in this sample may be carry-over from other donors' samples.

This clonotype turned up a few times. The chain combines TRBV12-3 or TRBV12-4 with TRBJ2-1; unclear D gene. This CDR3 spans 14 amino acids. V shed 5 bases and J shed 8 bases, with 16 bases lying between them. Here the CDR3 reads CASSPHPAYYEQFF. For the CDR3, the DNA is TGTGCCAGCAGTCCTCACCCTGCTTACTATGAGCAGTTCTTC.

V is TRBV28 and J is TRBJ1-3; no clear D gene. Trimming took 4 bases from V and 0 from J, leaving 10 bases between them. Germline V gives CDR1 MDHEN, CDR2 SYDVKM. This CDR3 has 15 amino acids. CDR3 sequence reads: CASSSGTISGNTIYF. The CDR3 bases are TGTGCCAGCAGTTCGGGCACCATCTCTGGAAACACCATATATTTT.

The CDR3 here is CASRRYRVRDVMNEQFF. The CDR3 DNA is TGTGCCAGCAGGCGATACCGAGTCAGGGATGTAATGAATGAGCAGTTCTTC. The chain joins TRBV11-2 to TRBJ2-1, with D perhaps matching TRBD1 (5 bases). V was clipped by 6 bases and J by 7 bases, with 25 bases between them. In germline, CDR1 is SGHAT, CDR2 FQNNGV. This CDR3 has 17 residues.

This clonotype was counted at least ten times. This chain uses TRBV24-1 with TRBJ2-1, with D possibly TRBD1 on 5 matching bases. Trimming cost V 0 bases and J 6 bases, with 8 bases left between them. The CDR3 extends over 14 amino acids. Per the germline V gene, CDR1 is KGHDR and CDR2 is SFDVKD. CDR3 bases: TGTGCCACCAGTGATTTGGACAGATCCAATGAGCAGTTCTTC. This translates into CATSDLDRSNEQFF.

This clonotype occurred a few times. The chain combines TRBV14 with TRBJ1-6, with 9 bases fitting TRBD1. With V trimmed by 4 bases and J by 9 bases, 7 bases remained unmatched. The CDR3 runs 15 residues. Germline-derived CDR1 and CDR2 are SGHDN and FVKESK. The CDR3 loop is CASSLKGQGFSPLHF. As DNA, the CDR3 is TGTGCCAGCAGCCTAAAGGGACAGGGATTTTCACCCCTCCACTTT.

This clonotype was detected a few times. This chain links TRBV5-1 with TRBJ1-1; a weak D match, TRBD1 (5 bases). Germline V gives CDR1 SGHRS, CDR2 YFSETQ. CDR3 length equals 14 residues. With 4 bases removed from V and 0 bases from J, the gap between germline ends came to 10 bases. The CDR3 DNA follows: TGCGCCAGCAGCAAGACAGTTTTGAACACTGAAGCTTTCTTT. Its translation is CASSKTVLNTEAFF.

The chain recombines TRBV29-1 with TRBJ1-1; D not resolved. The CDR3 runs 10 residues. The V end was cut by 2 bases, the J end by 10 bases, with 8 bases between. Germline lookup yields CDR1 SQVTM and CDR2 ANQGSEA. The CDR3 here is CSVEKLGAFF. The CDR3 DNA follows: TGCAGCGTTGAAAAGCTCGGAGCTTTCTTT.

This clonotype has more than one count but fewer than ten. Possible read error: a much larger clone is one base away. This chain uses TRBV20-1 with TRBJ2-2, with 11 bases identical to TRBD2. Germline V gene data show CDR1 as DFQATT and CDR2 as SNEGSKA (reference sequence). There are 17 residues in the CDR3. CDR3 loop: CRARDLVTSGETGELFF. The CDR3 region has the DNA TGCAGGGCTAGAGATCTTGTGACTAGCGGGGAAACCGGGGAGCTGTTTTTT.

A few counts support this clonotype. CDR3 nucleotides: TGTGCCAGCAGCTTAATCATAGGGGGTGACAATGAGCAGTTCTTC. It specifies CASSLIIGGDNEQFF. The chain carries TRBV11-2 and TRBJ2-1, with a possible D match to TRBD1 (6 bases). Trimming pared 2 bases from V and 5 bases from J, leaving 13 bases between. Germline-derived CDR1 and CDR2 are SGHAT and FQNNGV. CDR3 length: 15 amino acids.

The table lists this clonotype with many counts. This chain uses TRBV29-1 with TRBJ2-3, with 8 bases fitting TRBD2. Germline trimming cut 8 bases from V and 4 bases from J; bases unmatched to any gene: 8. The V gene's germline CDR1 is SQVTM and CDR2 ANQGSEA. This CDR3 is 13 amino acids long. The CDR3 region has the DNA TGCAGCCAAGCGGGGGAAGAATCAGATACGCAGTATTTT. Its protein is CSQAGEESDTQYF.